The source of this T cell receptor (beta chain) is a study of T cell repertoires in cytomegalovirus infection. Study context: In public TCR beta signatures, there were indications of both CMV infection and matching HLA type. General study findings and limits: What dominated the ex vivo response were HLA-C-restricted CMV-specific TCR beta clonotypes. Frequencies of public TCR beta families were cumulated, and this identified carriers of CMV plus the relevant HLA.

Germline-derived CDR1 and CDR2 are SGHTA and FQGNSA. Trimming pared 5 bases from V and 2 bases from J, leaving 15 bases between. The CDR3 extends over 15 amino acids. TCRdb called the reads again in MiXCR, with one record for every CDR3 protein. This table has around 210,000 distinct CDR3 sequences, around 6.6% appearing once. This clonotype was seen ten or more times. Its antigen remains unknown. The source of this sequence is a human donor in good health (CMV status not recorded). Some clones in this sample may be carry-over from other donors' samples. The J gene is TRBJ1-2, the V gene TRBV7-2, with no clear D. Sequencing was carried out using PBMCs. The DNA of the CDR3 is TGTGCCAGCAGCGTGAGGTCGGGGTCGAACTATGGCTACACCTTC. Its protein is CASSVRSGSNYGYTF.